The 28 T cell receptor beta chains below come from one sample, sequenced in a study of response to subunit inactivated influenza vaccine. TCRdb analysed the RT-PCR reads with MiXCR anew, one entry per CDR3 protein. Among under 550,000 distinct CDR3 sequences, approximately 7.1% were seen once, and the ten largest hold approximately 12%. The input for sequencing was PBMCs from blood, taken less than 30 months after vaccination. Receptors were obtained from a man between 50 and 75 years old who received an inactivated influenza vaccine.

The chain joins TRBV23-1 to TRBJ2-7; D is uncertain. TRBV23-1 is filed as an ORF, its function uncertain. This CDR3 contains 15 residues. The ends were cut back, 0 bases at V and 4 bases at J, with 13 bases in the middle. The CDR3 loop is CASSQSLDIAYEQYF. CDR3 bases: TGCGCCAGCAGTCAATCCCTAGACATAGCATACGAGCAGTACTTC.

Ten or more counts support this clonotype. The J gene is TRBJ2-7, the V gene TRBV4-3, with TRBD2 identical over 7 bases. CDR1 and CDR2 (germline): LGHNA, YSLEER. The CDR3 is made up of 17 amino acids. The J segment lost 4 bases and the V segment lost 4 bases, leaving 16 bases of the junction unmatched. CDR3 loop: CASSLYRGGGSSYEQYF. DNA for the CDR3: TGCGCCAGCAGCCTATACCGGGGTGGCGGGAGTTCGTACGAGCAGTACTTC.

This clonotype was seen a few times. The gene calls are TRBV20-1 and TRBJ1-1; possible D gene TRBD1, 5 bases. The V end lost 1 base, the J end lost 4 bases, and 13 bases lay between the germline ends. The CDR3 extends over 14 amino acids. The germline V gene has CDR1 DFQATT and CDR2 SNEGSKA (reference sequence). CDR3 sequence: CSARVGRVATEAFF. The CDR3 DNA sequence: TGCAGTGCTAGAGTGGGCAGGGTGGCCACTGAAGCTTTCTTT.

The gene calls are TRBV5-1 and TRBJ2-2; D perhaps matches TRBD1 (5 bases). CDR3 size: 16 residues. V lost 5 bases, J lost 0 bases, and 14 bases lay in between. Germline V gene data show CDR1 as SGHRS and CDR2 as YFSETQ. Here the CDR3 reads CASSLDSRSNTGELFF. CDR3 coding DNA: TGCGCCAGCAGTCTTGACAGCCGCTCGAACACCGGGGAGCTGTTTTTT.

There are a few counts of this clonotype. CDR3 region: CASSFARPGTSGGLSYEQYF. CDR3 nucleotides: TGTGCCAGCAGCTTCGCAAGGCCCGGGACTAGCGGGGGGTTATCCTACGAGCAGTACTTC. J is TRBJ2-7 and V is TRBV7-8, with 15 bases fitting TRBD2. V shed 3 bases, J shed 1 base, and the junction held 13 bases outside the gene matches. Per the germline V gene, CDR1 is SGHVS and CDR2 is FQNEAQ. This CDR3 has 20 residues.

This clonotype was counted only a few times. The V and J genes are TRBV20-1 and TRBJ2-1; 7 nucleotides match TRBD1. Looked up from germline, CDR1 is DFQATT and CDR2 is SNEGSKA (reference sequence). The CDR3 consists of 13 residues. The trim removed 5 bases at V and 6 bases at J, leaving 7 bases unmatched. The CDR3 reads CSAVRQGSNEQFF. The CDR3 nucleotides read TGCAGTGCTGTTAGACAGGGATCCAATGAGCAGTTCTTC.

This clonotype was seen at least ten times. The chain recombines TRBV11-2 with TRBJ2-4; 9 positions match TRBD2. There are 14 residues in the CDR3. Germline-derived CDR1 and CDR2 are SGHAT and FQNNGV. J gave up 6 bases and V 1 base, and 1 base lay outside the gene matches. This CDR3 is CASSLVREGNIQYF. The CDR3 region has the DNA TGTGCCAGCAGCTTAGTGCGGGAGGGAAACATTCAGTACTTC. Full variable domain (outside the CDR3, taken from reference TRBV11-2 and TRBJ2-4): EAGVAQSPRYKIIEKRQSVAFWCNPISGHATLYWYQQILGQGPKLLIQFQNNGVVDDSQLPKDRFSAERLKGVDSTLKIQPAKLEDSAVYLCASSLVREGNIQYFGAGTRLSVL.

This clonotype came up a few times. In DNA, the CDR3 is TGTGCCAGCAGTTTTCGGCTGGCCCAAAGACAGCCCCAGCATTTT. Encoded protein: CASSFRLAQRQPQHF. The V and J genes are TRBV28 and TRBJ1-5, with D uncertain. The CDR3 is 15 amino acids. Trimming cost V 3 bases and J 7 bases, with 16 bases left between them. Germline values: CDR1 MDHEN, CDR2 SYDVKM.

The chain is built from TRBV6-4 and TRBJ2-1, with 7 nucleotides matching TRBD1. V trimming: 0 bases; J trimming: 15 bases; junction bases outside the gene matches: 8. Germline V CDR1 and CDR2: MRHNA, SNTAGT. The CDR3 is made up of 13 amino acids. As DNA, the CDR3 is TGTGCCAGCAGTGACTCGTACAGGGGATGGAGGTTCTTC. Its translation: CASSDSYRGWRFF.

This sequence joins TRBV5-5 and TRBJ2-7, with 12 bases that match TRBD2. This CDR3 region has 15 residues. Germline-derived CDR1 and CDR2 are SGHKS and YYEKEE (reference sequence). V shed 5 bases and J 6 bases; nucleotides not matched to a gene: 9. CDR3 amino acids: CASRRTSGNPPEQYF. CDR3 nucleotide sequence: TGTGCCAGCAGGCGGACTAGCGGGAACCCCCCCGAGCAGTACTTC.

The V call is TRBV7-3, the J call TRBJ2-5; D is unresolved. The CDR3 runs to 14 residues. The V gene's germline CDR1 is SGHTA and CDR2 FQGTGA. Trimming removed 0 bases at V and 3 bases at J, with 8 bases between. CDR3 protein: CASSLTSWEETQYF. CDR3 coding DNA: TGTGCCAGCAGCTTAACGTCGTGGGAAGAGACCCAGTACTTC.

In this sample, this clonotype turned up a few times. The chain links TRBV5-5 to TRBJ2-5, with a tentative D call TRBD2 (6 bases). This CDR3 comprises 14 residues. Germline V CDR1 and CDR2: SGHKS, YYEKEE (reference sequence). Trimming cost V 4 bases and J 1 base, with 11 bases left between them. The CDR3 DNA follows: TGTGCCAGCAGCCGCCGGGGGAGCCAAGAGACCCAGTACTTC. Protein sequence: CASSRRGSQETQYF.

This clonotype was detected a few times. The V call is TRBV5-5, the J call TRBJ2-2; TRBD1 is a possible D gene (7 bases). V lost 0 bases to trimming and J lost 4 bases, with 13 bases between them. CDR1 is SGHKS and CDR2 is YYEKEE in the germline V gene (reference sequence). The CDR3 is made up of 16 amino acids. In nucleotides, the CDR3 is TGTGCCAGCAGCTTGGAGGGCAGGGGGGCCACCGGGGAGCTGTTTTTT. Translation gives CASSLEGRGATGELFF.

The table lists this clonotype with many counts. The CDR3 is CSARTASTDTQYF. In nucleotides, the CDR3 is TGCAGTGCTCGGACCGCTAGCACAGATACGCAGTATTTT. The genes are TRBV20-1 and TRBJ2-3; D is ambiguous. Between the trimmed V and J ends, which lost 5 bases and 0 bases, there was a span of 9 bases. The CDR3 is made up of 13 amino acids. Germline-derived CDR1 and CDR2 are DFQATT and SNEGSKA (reference sequence).

Worth noting for this clonotype: This is likely a read error, given that the CDR3 carries no conserved phenylalanine or tryptophan at its end. V usage is TRBV10-3 and J usage is TRBJ2-5; D is uncertain. In germline, CDR1 is ENHRY, CDR2 SYGVKD. CDR3 length: 11 residues. Trimming shortened V by 6 bases and J by 0 bases, and 2 bases separated the two germline ends. The CDR3 here is CAISDQETQYI. The CDR3 DNA is TGTGCCATCAGCGACCAAGAGACCCAGTACATC.

This clonotype was detected ten times or more. The chain's CDR3 is CASSSSGGALETQYF. The CDR3 nucleotides read TGCGCCAGCAGCTCTAGCGGGGGGGCATTGGAGACCCAGTACTTC. V and J are TRBV5-1 and TRBJ2-5; TRBD2 agrees at 12 bases. V lost 3 bases to trimming and J lost 5 bases; unmatched junction nucleotides: 5. The CDR3 contains 15 residues. Germline CDR1 is SGHRS and CDR2 is YFSETQ.

Here the CDR3 DNA reads TGTGCCAGCAGCCAGGGGGTAGTGGGAACTGAAGCTTTCTTT. Protein: CASSQGVVGTEAFF. The rearrangement uses TRBV11-2 and TRBJ1-1; 7 positions match TRBD1. The CDR3 is 14 amino acids. Germline V gene data show CDR1 as SGHAT and CDR2 as FQNNGV. Germline trimming cut 5 bases from V and 5 bases from J; bases unmatched to any gene: 8.

The chain uses TRBV28 and TRBJ2-7; D gene ambiguous. This CDR3 is 13 amino acids long. The V and J ends lost 3 bases and 2 bases respectively, with 8 bases between them. CDR1 and CDR2 (germline): MDHEN, SYDVKM. The CDR3 region is CASSFHQTYEQYF. The DNA for the CDR3 is TGTGCCAGCAGTTTCCATCAAACCTACGAGCAGTACTTC.

The chain has TRBV18 and TRBJ2-1; perhaps TRBD2 as D (7 bases). Trimming removed 6 bases at V and 2 bases at J, with 14 bases between. This CDR3 has 15 residues. Germline CDR1 is KGHSH and CDR2 is LQKENI. CDR3 coding DNA: TGTGCCAGCTCCGAGGGGGGGCCAACCTACAATGAGCAGTTCTTC. As protein: CASSEGGPTYNEQFF.

Concerning this clonotype itself: Relative to the germline gene, one junction end is altered; a read error may explain this. This chain uses TRBV7-3 with TRBJ2-1; 8 positions agree with TRBD2. The CDR3 totals 15 residues. Germline V lookup: CDR1 SGHTA, CDR2 FQGTGA. CDR3 protein: CARSLDGRAVNEQFF. CDR3 sequence (DNA): TGTGCCAGGAGCTTAGACGGGAGGGCCGTCAACGAGCAGTTCTTC.

This clonotype has just a few counts. V and J are TRBV7-9 and TRBJ2-7; TRBD2 matches 7 bases. Germline V gives CDR1 SEHNR, CDR2 FQNEAQ (reference sequence). The V and J ends lost 3 bases and 0 bases, in that order; junction bases with no gene match: 5. This CDR3 has 15 amino acids. CDR3 sequence reads: CASSLWDYRSYEQYF. The CDR3 DNA follows: TGTGCCAGCAGCTTGTGGGACTATCGCTCCTACGAGCAGTACTTC.

The rearrangement links TRBV20-1 to TRBJ1-2, with 7 bases fitting TRBD1. V shed 3 bases, J shed 6 bases, and the junction held 13 bases outside the gene matches. This CDR3 is built from 15 residues. Per the germline V gene, CDR1 is DFQATT and CDR2 is SNEGSKA (reference sequence). CDR3 bases: TGCAGTGCTAGTGCCGGGACAGCACTTACCGATGGCTACACCTTC. Translated, it gives CSASAGTALTDGYTF.

This clonotype was observed at least ten times. This chain links TRBV28 with TRBJ2-7; D may match TRBD1 or TRBD2 (5 bases each). V gave up 3 bases and J gave up 0 bases, with 9 bases separating them. The CDR3 runs 14 residues. The V gene's germline CDR1 is MDHEN and CDR2 SYDVKM. The chain's CDR3 is CASSLIGTSYEQYF. The DNA for the CDR3 is TGTGCCAGCAGTTTGATCGGGACCTCCTACGAGCAGTACTTC.

This clonotype was recorded once. Since a much larger clone is just one base distant, this may be a read error. The V and J genes are TRBV5-1 and TRBJ2-1; D may be TRBD1 (7 bases). Germline CDR1 reads SGHRS; CDR2 reads YFSETQ. This CDR3 comprises 16 residues. In nucleotides, the CDR3 is TGCACCAGCAGCTTGTTGGAGGGGGCCACCTACAATGAGCAGTTCTTC. Its protein product is CTSSLLEGATYNEQFF.

Only a few counts were recorded for this clonotype. This sequence may be a read error, since a much larger clone differs from it by one base. The chain combines TRBV27 with TRBJ1-1; TRBD1 aligns across 8 bases. Trimming removed 3 bases from V and 6 bases from J; junction bases left unmatched: 9. This CDR3 region has 15 residues. The germline V gene encodes CDR1 MNHEY and CDR2 SMNVEV (reference sequence). The CDR3 protein is CASSFGTGGWAEAFF. The CDR3 DNA follows: TGTGCCAGCAGTTTCGGAACAGGGGGATGGGCTGAAGCTTTCTTT.

This clonotype was seen a few times. The V gene is TRBV7-8, the J gene TRBJ2-1; 7 bases fit TRBD1. The CDR3 spans 12 residues. Germline V lookup: CDR1 SGHVS, CDR2 FQNEAQ. V shed 5 bases, J shed 13 bases, and the junction held 8 bases outside the gene matches. The CDR3 DNA follows: TGTGCCAGCAGCACCGACAGGGCCCAACAGTTCTTC. Amino acids: CASSTDRAQQFF.

This clonotype has ten or more counts. This chain links TRBV7-6 with TRBJ1-6, with D tentatively TRBD1 (5 bases). The CDR3 is 12 residues long. CDR1 is SGHVS, CDR2 FNYEAQ, per germline. The V gene lost 5 bases and the J gene lost 8 bases, with 7 bases spanning the gap. CDR3 sequence reads: CASSEGDSPLHF. CDR3 DNA sequence: TGTGCCAGCAGCGAAGGGGATTCACCCCTCCACTTT.

There are many counts of this clonotype. This chain connects TRBV11-2 to TRBJ1-6; D is uncertain. The V and J ends lost 1 base and 7 bases respectively, with 14 bases between them. The germline V gene has CDR1 SGHAT and CDR2 FQNNGV. The CDR3 extends over 16 amino acids. The CDR3 region is CASSLGSEGWNSPLHF. DNA of the CDR3: TGTGCCAGCAGCTTAGGGTCGGAAGGGTGGAATTCACCCCTCCACTTT.